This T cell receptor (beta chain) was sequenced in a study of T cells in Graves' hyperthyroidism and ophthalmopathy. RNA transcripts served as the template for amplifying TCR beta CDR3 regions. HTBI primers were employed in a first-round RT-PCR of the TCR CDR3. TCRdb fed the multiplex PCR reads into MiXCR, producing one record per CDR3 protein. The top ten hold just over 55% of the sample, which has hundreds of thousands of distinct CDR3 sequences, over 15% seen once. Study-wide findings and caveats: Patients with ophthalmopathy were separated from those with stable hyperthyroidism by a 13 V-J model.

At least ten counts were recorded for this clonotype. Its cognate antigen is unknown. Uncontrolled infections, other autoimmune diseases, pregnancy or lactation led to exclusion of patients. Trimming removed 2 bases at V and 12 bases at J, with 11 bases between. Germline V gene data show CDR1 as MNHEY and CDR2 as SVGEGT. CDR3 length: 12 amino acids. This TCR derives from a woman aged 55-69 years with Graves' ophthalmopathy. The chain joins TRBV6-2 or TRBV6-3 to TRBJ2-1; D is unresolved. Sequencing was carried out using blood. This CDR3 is CASSYGFDRQFF. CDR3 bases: TGTGCCAGCAGTTACGGATTCGACCGGCAGTTCTTC.